This is a list of T cell receptor beta chains from one sample in a study of T cell clones after liver transplantation. The protocol was immunoSEQ multiplex PCR, while the TCRdb copy is restricted to in-frame clones and leaves out a portion. Among around 100,000 clones listed, 80% to 85% were seen once. Here the sequenced sample was CD4+ T cells from blood, taken before liver transplant. The receptors come from a human donor who received a liver transplant. CDR3s include the opening cysteine and the closing phenylalanine or tryptophan. A D gene is named only where the DNA matches it firmly. Size values are once, few and many counts, or a class for expanded clones, and some rows have none.

j_call v_call d_call clone_size cdr3_aa cdr3_nt
TRBJ2-2 TRBV5-1 TRBD2 . CASSLLGGRAQGGELFF TGCGCCAGCAGCCTACTAGGCGGGAGGGCCCAAGGCGGGGAGCTGTTTTTT
TRBJ2-7 TRBV2 TRBD2 . CASSELAGLAKSYEQYF TGTGCCAGCAGTGAGCTAGCGGGACTAGCGAAATCCTACGAGCAGTACTTC
TRBJ2-7 TRBV7-2 TRBD2 . CASSQKWTSGNEQYF TGTGCCAGCAGCCAGAAATGGACTAGCGGGAACGAGCAGTACTTC
TRBJ2-1 TRBV27 TRBD1 . CASSFRTGVYNEQFF TGTGCCAGCAGTTTCCGGACAGGGGTCTACAATGAGCAGTTCTTC
TRBJ2-3 TRBV9 . once CASSVGTGHTQDTQYF TGTGCCAGCAGCGTAGGGACGGGGCATACACAAGATACGCAGTATTTT
TRBJ2-4 TRBV2 TRBD2 . CASSGETSSIQYF TGTGCCAGCAGTGGGGAGACTAGCAGCATTCAGTACTTC
TRBJ1-1 TRBV19 TRBD1 once CASSTRTGNTEAFF TGTGCCAGTAGTACCCGGACAGGAAACACTGAAGCTTTCTTT
TRBJ2-1 TRBV18 TRBD2 once CASSPPLSSGREYNEQFF TGTGCCAGCTCACCACCGTTGTCTAGCGGGAGAGAATACAATGAGCAGTTCTTC
TRBJ1-4 TRBV7-2 . . CASSLYQGPNEKLFF TGTGCCAGCAGCTTATACCAGGGTCCTAATGAAAAACTGTTTTTT
TRBJ2-7 TRBV18 . . CASSLDPLSEQYF TGTGCCAGCTCATTGGACCCCCTCTCCGAGCAGTACTTC
TRBJ1-1 TRBV12-2 . once CASRFTTQGDTEAFF TGTGCAAGTCGCTTTACTACCCAGGGAGACACTGAAGCTTTCTTT
TRBJ1-2 TRBV14 . . CASSQWSRSGYGYTF TGTGCCAGCAGCCAATGGTCGCGCAGCGGCTATGGCTACACCTTC
TRBJ1-1 TRBV2 . . CAGTRAAPGEAFF TGTGCCGGCACTAGAGCCGCACCGGGTGAAGCTTTCTTT
TRBJ1-2 TRBV15 . once CATSLGGLANYGYTF TGTGCCACCAGCCTAGGAGGATTAGCTAACTATGGCTACACCTTC
TRBJ2-7 TRBV5-1 . . CASSQTSYEQYF TGCGCCAGCAGCCAGACCAGCTACGAGCAGTACTTC
TRBJ1-1 TRBV5-1 TRBD1 . CASSLPGQGGEDTEAFF TGCGCCAGCAGCTTGCCCGGACAGGGAGGAGAGGACACTGAAGCTTTCTTT
TRBJ1-1 TRBV19 TRBD1 . CASSIRLQDRGGTEAFF TGTGCCAGTAGTATAAGGCTCCAGGACAGGGGGGGAACTGAAGCTTTCTTT
TRBJ2-7 TRBV30 TRBD2 once CAWRTGLAGVPYF TGTGCCTGGAGAACGGGACTAGCGGGAGTCCCGTACTTC
TRBJ1-1 TRBV7-2 . . CASSPVGVNTEAFF TGTGCCAGCAGCCCGGTGGGGGTGAACACTGAAGCTTTCTTT
TRBJ1-6 TRBV19 TRBD1 . CASGSRDRYNSPLHF TGTGCCAGTGGATCCCGGGACAGGTATAATTCACCCCTCCACTTT
TRBJ1-1 TRBV19 . once CASSMYTGNTEAFF TGTGCCAGTAGTATGTATACAGGGAACACTGAAGCTTTCTTT
TRBJ2-3 TRBV27 TRBD2 once CASSALAVTDTQYF TGTGCCAGCAGCGCACTAGCGGTCACAGATACGCAGTATTTT
TRBJ1-5 TRBV28 TRBD1 few CASSLSTGDGQPQHF TGTGCCAGCAGTTTATCGACAGGGGACGGTCAGCCCCAGCATTTT
TRBJ2-5 TRBV2 . few CASTGLTETQYF TGTGCCAGCACAGGACTAACAGAGACCCAGTACTTC
TRBJ2-2 TRBV7-2 TRBD2 . CASSFTLAGGNTGELFF TGTGCCAGCAGCTTCACCCTAGCGGGAGGGAACACCGGGGAGCTGTTTTTT
TRBJ2-2 TRBV5-4 . . CASSLRGNTGELFF TGTGCCAGCAGCTTAAGGGGGAACACCGGGGAGCTGTTTTTT
TRBJ1-2 TRBV19 . once CASSPRLGYTF TGTGCCAGTAGCCCCCGTCTGGGCTACACCTTC
TRBJ2-7 TRBV9 TRBD1 . CASSEATGPYEQYF TGTGCCAGCAGCGAGGCGACAGGGCCCTACGAGCAGTACTTC
TRBJ2-7 TRBV7-2 . . CASSQGHTYEQYF TGTGCCAGCAGCCAGGGACATACCTACGAGCAGTACTTC
TRBJ2-2 TRBV28 . . CASRLTGPAGELFF TGTGCCAGCAGGCTCACCGGGCCGGCCGGGGAGCTGTTTTTT
TRBJ2-2 TRBV2 . few CASSDGQGDTGELFF TGTGCCAGCAGTGATGGGCAGGGCGACACCGGGGAGCTGTTTTTT
TRBJ2-1 TRBV19 TRBD2 . CASSRTGTSGGGRGEQFF TGTGCCAGTAGTAGAACCGGGACTAGCGGGGGAGGTAGAGGTGAGCAGTTCTTC
TRBJ1-4 TRBV6-4 . . CASTPTGGERMGEKLFF TGTGCCAGCACCCCGACCGGGGGCGAAAGGATGGGAGAAAAACTGTTTTTT
TRBJ2-5 TRBV11-2 . once CASSPEGGVEETQYF TGTGCCAGCAGCCCGGAGGGGGGGGTAGAAGAGACCCAGTACTTC
TRBJ2-7 TRBV15 TRBD2 . CATSREAGGFYEQYF TGTGCCACCAGCAGAGAGGCGGGAGGGTTCTACGAGCAGTACTTC
TRBJ2-6 TRBV19 . few CASNIYGANVLTF TGTGCCAGTAACATATATGGGGCCAACGTCCTGACTTTC
TRBJ2-7 TRBV28 . . CASSLTGKGQYF TGTGCCAGCAGTTTAACGGGAAAGGGGCAGTACTTC
TRBJ2-7 TRBV18 TRBD1 . CASSPDRGSEQYF TGTGCCAGCTCACCAGACAGGGGGTCCGAGCAGTACTTC
TRBJ1-1 TRBV29-1 . . CSVDVEAFF TGCAGCGTTGACGTCGAAGCTTTCTTT
TRBJ2-6 TRBV19 . . CASSTIGSGANVLTF TGTGCCAGTAGTACTATCGGCTCTGGGGCCAACGTCCTGACTTTC
TRBJ2-3 TRBV7-3 . . CASSLNPRTDTQYF TGTGCCAGCAGCTTAAATCCACGCACAGATACGCAGTATTTT
TRBJ1-4 TRBV4-1 . . CASSQVKGFNEKLFF TGCGCCAGCAGCCAAGTGAAGGGCTTTAATGAAAAACTGTTTTTT
TRBJ2-1 TRBV4-2 TRBD2 once CASSQAAASGSDEQFF TGTGCCAGCAGCCAAGCGGCGGCTAGCGGGAGCGATGAGCAGTTCTTC